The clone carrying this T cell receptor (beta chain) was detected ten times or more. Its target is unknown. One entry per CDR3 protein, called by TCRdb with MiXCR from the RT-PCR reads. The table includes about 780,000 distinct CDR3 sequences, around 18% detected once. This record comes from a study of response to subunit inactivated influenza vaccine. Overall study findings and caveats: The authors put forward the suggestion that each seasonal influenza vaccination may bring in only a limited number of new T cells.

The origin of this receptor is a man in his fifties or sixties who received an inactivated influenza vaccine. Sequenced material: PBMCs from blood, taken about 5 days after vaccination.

The CDR3 nucleotides read TGCGCCAGCAGCTTGGGAAATAGCAATCAGCCCCAGCATTTT. Protein: CASSLGNSNQPQHF. The V call is TRBV5-1, the J call TRBJ1-5, with unresolved D. CDR3 length: 14 amino acids. The germline V gene encodes CDR1 SGHRS and CDR2 YFSETQ. V dropped 0 bases and J dropped 0 bases, with 4 bases sitting between them. Combining the CDR3 with reference TRBV5-1 and TRBJ1-5 gives the whole variable domain KAGVTQTPRYLIKTRGQQVTLSCSPISGHRSVSWYQQTPGQGLQFLFEYFSETQRNKGNFPGRFSGRQFSNSRSEMNVSTLELGDSALYLCASSLGNSNQPQHFGDGTRLSIL.